This passage covers 10 T cell receptor beta chains from one sample sequenced in a study of blood T cell repertoires in COVID-19. Some clones are missing from TCRdb's copy, which holds only in-frame ones; the method was immunoSEQ multiplex PCR. The sample carries about 95,000 clones, about 89% recorded once. The sample was peripheral blood. The origin of the receptors is a man aged 50-60 years with COVID-19, enrolled during active disease.

The chain links TRBV10-2 to TRBJ2-6; 12 bases line up with TRBD1. The germline gives CDR1 WSHSY, CDR2 SAAADI. V was clipped by 5 bases and J by 3 bases; unmatched bases: 20. This CDR3 contains 22 residues. CDR3 DNA sequence: TGCGCCAGCAGTAACCCTCACCTTACGGGACAGGGGGCGAGCCTTGGGGCCAACGTCCTGACTTTC. Its translation: CASSNPHLTGQGASLGANVLTF.

V and J are TRBV30 and TRBJ1-2; D is possibly TRBD1 (6 bases). CDR3 length: 14 amino acids. The V and J ends lost 4 bases and 5 bases respectively, with 17 bases between them. From germline, CDR1 is GTSNPN and CDR2 SVGIG (reference sequence). CDR3 bases: TGTGCCTGGAAAAGGGGGAACCTCTCGTATGGCTACACCTTC. Translated: CAWKRGNLSYGYTF.

The V and J genes are TRBV27 and TRBJ1-6; possibly TRBD1 for D (6 bases). Per germline, CDR1 MNHEY and CDR2 SMNVEV (reference sequence). CDR3 length equals 14 residues. With 3 bases removed from V and 7 bases from J, the gap between germline ends came to 10 bases. Written as DNA, the CDR3 is TGTGCCAGCAGTTTTGGACAGAAGAATTCACCCCTCCACTTT. Its translation: CASSFGQKNSPLHF.

This sequence joins TRBV5-1 and TRBJ1-1, with D possibly being TRBD1 (5 bases). Germline-derived CDR1 and CDR2 are SGHRS and YFSETQ. The CDR3 has 17 amino acids. V was cut by 0 bases and J by 4 bases, with 19 bases left in between. The CDR3 here is CASSLGVSSTASTEAFF. CDR3 in DNA: TGCGCCAGCAGCTTGGGTGTCTCATCGACAGCGAGCACTGAAGCTTTCTTT.

The rearrangement joins TRBV10-1 to TRBJ1-1; weak D call: TRBD1 (6 bases). CDR1 and CDR2 (germline): WNHNN, SYGVQD (reference sequence). This CDR3 is built from 13 residues. Trimming removed 5 bases at V and 5 bases at J, with 12 bases between. DNA for the CDR3: TGCGCCAGCAGTATTAATACAGGGACTGAAGCTTTCTTT. Its translation is CASSINTGTEAFF.

The chain has TRBV4-2 and TRBJ2-2; 9 nucleotides line up with TRBD2. V was pared by 5 bases and J by 4 bases, with 8 bases of the junction left unmatched. The CDR3 is 16 residues long. Germline CDR1 LGHNA, CDR2 YNFKEQ. This CDR3 reads CASSVSSGDSTGELFF. The CDR3 DNA reads as TGTGCCAGCAGCGTCTCTAGCGGGGATTCCACCGGGGAGCTGTTTTTT.

In regard to this clone: A junction end diverges from the germline sequence, so it may reflect a read error. The rearrangement joins TRBV7-7 to TRBJ2-1, with TRBD2 matching 9 bases. This CDR3 comprises 13 residues. Germline V gives CDR1 SSHAT, CDR2 FNYEAQ (reference sequence). CDR3 DNA sequence: TGTGCTAGCAGCCCACTCGCGGGGGGGCCCGGTTTCTTC. Protein: CASSPLAGGPGFF.

Regarding this clone: Sequence at one end of the junction differs from germline and may be a read error. The chain uses TRBV28 and TRBJ2-7; D gene ambiguous. There are 12 residues in the CDR3. The germline V gene encodes CDR1 MDHEN and CDR2 SYDVKM. The CDR3 sequence: CASSQLTALVHF. The CDR3 DNA reads as TGTGCCAGCAGCCAACTGACGGCCCTAGTGCACTTC.

This clone showed up just once. The chain employs TRBV15 and TRBJ2-5, with 10 positions matching TRBD2. J gave up 3 bases and V 1 base, and 8 bases lay outside the gene matches. Germline V gene sequence: CDR1 LNHNV, CDR2 YYDKDF (reference sequence). This CDR3 spans 17 amino acids. The CDR3 DNA reads as TGTGCCACCAGCAGAGGAGATAGTACTAGCGGGGAAGAGACCCAGTACTTC. Residues: CATSRGDSTSGEETQYF.

V and J are TRBV19 and TRBJ1-5; TRBD1 might be the D (5 bases). Per germline, CDR1 LNHDA and CDR2 SQIVND (reference sequence). The CDR3 has 18 residues. With 5 bases removed from V and 1 base from J, the gap between germline ends came to 21 bases. Written as DNA, the CDR3 is TGTGCCAGTAGTGGTGGCAGGGCATCCCTTTTGAGCAATCAGCCCCAGCATTTT. The encoded protein is CASSGGRASLLSNQPQHF.